The sequence of this TCR beta chain was determined in a study of early T cells in non-severe SARS-CoV-2 infection (dated by TCRdb to the early 2020s). General notes on the study: Because TCR sequencing was done on bulk RNA from unsorted whole blood, the alpha and beta chains could not be paired. Results and caveats for the whole study, not just this receptor: Matching against VDJdb was skewed toward anti-spike CD8 responses, likely underestimated virus-specific expansions, and missed private and CD4 specificities.

A case-control design nested within a healthcare worker cohort in London, UK, was used, with weekly nasopharyngeal swab PCR tests and blood sampling performed. Healthcare workers were recruited during the week of the UK lockdown, between 23 and 31 March 2020, and followed weekly for up to about 15 weeks. In its sample, this clonotype was seen many times. What antigen it recognizes has not been identified. No much larger clone is present one base from it, and per-base qualities are unavailable. Receptor amplification or capture employed 5' RACE. The sequencing machine was a NextSeq 500. To correct for sequencing error and PCR bias, the TCR library protocol tagged individual cDNA molecules with unique molecular identifiers. TCR alpha and beta chains were both sequenced, and the abundances of alpha and beta sequences in each sample were closely correlated with each other. The authors' pipeline ran thus. Decombinator V4 was used to perform V gene, J gene and CDR3 annotation of TCR sequences. Expanded TCRs were defined as changing significantly between any two time points under a Poisson model with p below 0.0001. TCR abundances were normalised to the total number of TCRs sequenced per sample and expressed as counts per million. MAIT TCRs were defined by TRAV1-2 paired with TRAJ12, TRAJ20 or TRAJ33, and iNKT TCRs by TRAV10 paired with TRAJ18. VDJdb, accessed 1 November 2021, was searched for CMV, EBV and SARS-CoV-2 annotated TCRs, excluding TCRs annotated for multiple antigens. TCRdb reran the public reads through fastp at Q25 and MiXCR, keeping productive beta chains. Merged by CDR3 protein, the rows form single entries marked with the most common genes and DNA. It is TCRdb's table, rather than the study itself, that gives the V and J calls and clone size. In this sample the table shows more than 90,000 distinct CDR3 sequences, 13% of which occur a single time. The ten largest clones take up 2% to 2.5% of the sample.

Clipping removes 7 bases from V and 7 bases from J, with 17 as the unmatched junction base count. CDR1 and CDR2 (MNHEY, SVGEGT) derive from the germline V gene. The CDR3 covers 17 residues, taking in both the cysteine and the phenylalanine. Just the 51-base CDR3 DNA is kept, in frame starting at base 1. The sequenced material came from whole blood. This chain is built from TRBV6-2 or TRBV6-3 and TRBJ2-1; the central 9 bases match TRBD2. The source is an adult who was a healthcare worker with PCR-confirmed SARS-CoV-2 infection or an uninfected control (not recorded which). The CDR3 sequence is CASTTRLGLAGRNEQFF. The base sequence is TGTGCCAGCACTACGCGCCTGGGGCTAGCGGGACGAAATGAGCAGTTCTTC.